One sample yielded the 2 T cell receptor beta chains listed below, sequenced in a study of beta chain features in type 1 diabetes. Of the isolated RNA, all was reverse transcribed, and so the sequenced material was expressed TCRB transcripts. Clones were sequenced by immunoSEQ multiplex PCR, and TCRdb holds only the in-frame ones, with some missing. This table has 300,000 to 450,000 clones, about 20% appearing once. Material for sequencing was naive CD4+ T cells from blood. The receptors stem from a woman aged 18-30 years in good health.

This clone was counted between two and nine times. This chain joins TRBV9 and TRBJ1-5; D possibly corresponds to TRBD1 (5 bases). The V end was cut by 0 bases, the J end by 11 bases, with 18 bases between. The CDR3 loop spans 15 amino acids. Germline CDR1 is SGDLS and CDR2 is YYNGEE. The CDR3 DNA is TGTGCCAGCAGCGTAGCAGGGCCTGGGGCAACGGCCCAGCATTTT. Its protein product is CASSVAGPGATAQHF.

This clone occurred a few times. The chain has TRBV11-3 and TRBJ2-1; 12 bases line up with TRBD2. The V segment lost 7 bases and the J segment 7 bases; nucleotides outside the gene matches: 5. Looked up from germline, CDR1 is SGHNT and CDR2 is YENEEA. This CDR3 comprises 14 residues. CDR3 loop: CASTLAGGLNEQFF. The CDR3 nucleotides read TGTGCCAGCACGCTAGCGGGAGGGCTTAATGAGCAGTTCTTC.